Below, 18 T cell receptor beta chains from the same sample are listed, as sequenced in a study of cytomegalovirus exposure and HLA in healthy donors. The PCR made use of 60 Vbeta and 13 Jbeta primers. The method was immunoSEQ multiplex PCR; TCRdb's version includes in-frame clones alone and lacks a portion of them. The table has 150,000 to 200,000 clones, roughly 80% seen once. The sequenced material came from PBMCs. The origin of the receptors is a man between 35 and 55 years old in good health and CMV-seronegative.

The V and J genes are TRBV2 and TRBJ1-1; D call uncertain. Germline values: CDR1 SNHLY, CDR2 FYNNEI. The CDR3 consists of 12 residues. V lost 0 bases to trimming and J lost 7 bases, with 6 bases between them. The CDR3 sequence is CASSEALREAFF. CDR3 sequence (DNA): TGTGCCAGCAGTGAAGCGCTACGTGAAGCTTTCTTT. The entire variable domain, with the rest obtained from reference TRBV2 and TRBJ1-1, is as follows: EPEVTQTPSHQVTQMGQEVILRCVPISNHLYFYWYRQILGQKVEFLVSFYNNEISEKSEIFDDQFSVERPDGSNFTLKIRSTKLEDSAMYFCASSEALREAFFGQGTRLTVV.

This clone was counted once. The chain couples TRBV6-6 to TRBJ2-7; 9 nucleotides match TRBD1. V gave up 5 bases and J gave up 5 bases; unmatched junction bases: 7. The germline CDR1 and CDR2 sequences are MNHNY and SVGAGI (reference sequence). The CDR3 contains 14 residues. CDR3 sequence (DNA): TGTGCCAGCAGTGGGGGACAGGGACGGCACGAGCAGTACTTC. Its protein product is CASSGGQGRHEQYF.

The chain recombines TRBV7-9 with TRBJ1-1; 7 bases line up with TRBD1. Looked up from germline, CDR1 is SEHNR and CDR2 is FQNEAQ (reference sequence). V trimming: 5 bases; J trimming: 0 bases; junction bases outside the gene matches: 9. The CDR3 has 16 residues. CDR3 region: CASSIHRGTMNTEAFF. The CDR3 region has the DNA TGTGCCAGCAGCATACACAGGGGAACCATGAACACTGAAGCTTTCTTT.

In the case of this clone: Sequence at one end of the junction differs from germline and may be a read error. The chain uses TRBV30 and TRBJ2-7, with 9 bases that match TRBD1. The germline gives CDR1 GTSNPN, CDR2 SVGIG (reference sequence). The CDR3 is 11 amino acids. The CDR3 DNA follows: TGTGCCTGGAGTGCCGGGACAGGGTCACACTTC. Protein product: CAWSAGTGSHF.

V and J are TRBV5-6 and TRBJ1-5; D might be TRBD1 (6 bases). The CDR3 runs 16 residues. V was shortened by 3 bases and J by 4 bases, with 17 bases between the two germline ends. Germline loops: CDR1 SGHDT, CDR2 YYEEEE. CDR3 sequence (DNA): TGTGCCAGCAGCTGGGGGGGCAGGGAGAGTAATCAGCCCCAGCATTTT. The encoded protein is CASSWGGRESNQPQHF.

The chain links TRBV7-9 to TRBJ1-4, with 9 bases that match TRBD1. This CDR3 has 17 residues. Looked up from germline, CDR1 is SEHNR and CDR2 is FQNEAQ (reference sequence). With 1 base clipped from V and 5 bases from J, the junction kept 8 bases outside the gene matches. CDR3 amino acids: CASSLVLRTGENEKLFF. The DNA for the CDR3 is TGTGCCAGCAGCTTAGTCCTTCGGACAGGGGAGAATGAAAAACTGTTTTTT.

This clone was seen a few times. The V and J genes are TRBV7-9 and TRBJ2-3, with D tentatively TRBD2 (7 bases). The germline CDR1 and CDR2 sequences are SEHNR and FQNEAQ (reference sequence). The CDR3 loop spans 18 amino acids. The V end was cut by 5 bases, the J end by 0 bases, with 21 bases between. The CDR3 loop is CASSPLAGAGLSTDTQYF. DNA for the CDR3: TGTGCCAGCAGCCCGCTCGCGGGGGCCGGGCTAAGCACAGATACGCAGTATTTT.

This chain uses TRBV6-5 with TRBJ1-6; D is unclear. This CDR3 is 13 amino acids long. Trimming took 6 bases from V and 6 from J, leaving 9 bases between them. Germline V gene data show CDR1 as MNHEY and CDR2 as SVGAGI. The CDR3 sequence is CASRPPGNSPLHF. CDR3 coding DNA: TGTGCCAGCAGACCACCGGGTAATTCACCCCTCCACTTT.

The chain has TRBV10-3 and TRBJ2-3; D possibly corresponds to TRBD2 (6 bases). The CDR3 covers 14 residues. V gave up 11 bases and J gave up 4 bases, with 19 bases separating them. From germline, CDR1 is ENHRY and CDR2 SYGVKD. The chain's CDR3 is CAPGRPEGPDTQYF. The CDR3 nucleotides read TGTGCCCCAGGACGGCCGGAGGGCCCAGATACGCAGTATTTT.

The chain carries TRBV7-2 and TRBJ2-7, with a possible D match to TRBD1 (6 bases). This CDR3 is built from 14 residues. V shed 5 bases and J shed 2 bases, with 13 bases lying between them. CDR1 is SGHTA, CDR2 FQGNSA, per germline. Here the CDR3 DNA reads TGTGCCAGCAGCCCCCAAGCAGGGGCCTACGAGCAGTACTTC. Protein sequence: CASSPQAGAYEQYF.

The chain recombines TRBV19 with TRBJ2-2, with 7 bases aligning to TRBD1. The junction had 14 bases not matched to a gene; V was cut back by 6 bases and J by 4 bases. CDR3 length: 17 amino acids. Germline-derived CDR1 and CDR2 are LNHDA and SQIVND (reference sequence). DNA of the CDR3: TGTGCCAGTAGCACTTTACTGGACAGGTTGAGCACCGGGGAGCTGTTTTTT. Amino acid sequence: CASSTLLDRLSTGELFF.

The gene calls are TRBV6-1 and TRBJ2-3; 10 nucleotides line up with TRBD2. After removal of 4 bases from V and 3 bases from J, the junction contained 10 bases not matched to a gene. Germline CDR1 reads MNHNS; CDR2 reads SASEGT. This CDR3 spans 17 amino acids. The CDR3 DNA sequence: TGTGCCAGCAGTGGGAGGACTAGCGGTTTCGGGACAGATACGCAGTATTTT. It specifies CASSGRTSGFGTDTQYF.

The CDR3 bases are TGCAGCGTAGGACATACTTCTGGAAACACCATATATTTT. It is translated as CSVGHTSGNTIYF. The rearrangement links TRBV29-1 to TRBJ1-3, with D tentatively TRBD1 (5 bases). With 6 bases removed from V and 1 base from J, the gap between germline ends came to 10 bases. CDR3 length: 13 residues. Per the germline V gene, CDR1 is SQVTM and CDR2 is ANQGSEA.

The CDR3 DNA sequence: TGTGCCAGCAGCGTAACAGGGGCAGATACGCAGTATTTT. Its protein product is CASSVTGADTQYF. The chain links TRBV9 to TRBJ2-3; 7 bases align to TRBD1. Germline V gene lookup returns CDR1 SGDLS and CDR2 YYNGEE. The ends lost 1 base at V and 4 bases at J; junction bases unmatched: 0. The CDR3 totals 13 residues.

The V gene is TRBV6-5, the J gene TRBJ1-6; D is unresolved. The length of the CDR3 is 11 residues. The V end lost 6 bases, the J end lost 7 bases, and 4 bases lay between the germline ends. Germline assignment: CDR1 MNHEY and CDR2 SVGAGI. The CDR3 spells CASSLNSPLHF. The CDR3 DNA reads TGTGCCAGCAGCCTAAATTCACCCCTCCACTTT.

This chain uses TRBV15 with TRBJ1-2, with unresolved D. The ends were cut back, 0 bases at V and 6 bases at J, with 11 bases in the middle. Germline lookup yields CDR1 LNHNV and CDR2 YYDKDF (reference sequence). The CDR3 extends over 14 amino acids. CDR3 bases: TGTGCCACCAGCAGAGATCTCAGCGAGGATGGCTACACCTTC. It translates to CATSRDLSEDGYTF.

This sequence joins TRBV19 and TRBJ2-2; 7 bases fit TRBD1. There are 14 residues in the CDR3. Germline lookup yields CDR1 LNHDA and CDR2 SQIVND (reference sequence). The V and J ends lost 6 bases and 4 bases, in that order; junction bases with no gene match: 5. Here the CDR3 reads CASSRQGRTGELFF. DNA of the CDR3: TGTGCCAGTAGCCGACAGGGACGCACCGGGGAGCTGTTTTTT.

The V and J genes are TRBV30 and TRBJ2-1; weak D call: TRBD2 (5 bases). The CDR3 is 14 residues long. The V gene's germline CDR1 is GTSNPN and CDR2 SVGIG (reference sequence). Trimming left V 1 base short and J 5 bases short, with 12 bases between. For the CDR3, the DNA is TGTGCCTGGAGTGGAGGGTATACGGACAATGAGCAGTTCTTC. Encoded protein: CAWSGGYTDNEQFF.